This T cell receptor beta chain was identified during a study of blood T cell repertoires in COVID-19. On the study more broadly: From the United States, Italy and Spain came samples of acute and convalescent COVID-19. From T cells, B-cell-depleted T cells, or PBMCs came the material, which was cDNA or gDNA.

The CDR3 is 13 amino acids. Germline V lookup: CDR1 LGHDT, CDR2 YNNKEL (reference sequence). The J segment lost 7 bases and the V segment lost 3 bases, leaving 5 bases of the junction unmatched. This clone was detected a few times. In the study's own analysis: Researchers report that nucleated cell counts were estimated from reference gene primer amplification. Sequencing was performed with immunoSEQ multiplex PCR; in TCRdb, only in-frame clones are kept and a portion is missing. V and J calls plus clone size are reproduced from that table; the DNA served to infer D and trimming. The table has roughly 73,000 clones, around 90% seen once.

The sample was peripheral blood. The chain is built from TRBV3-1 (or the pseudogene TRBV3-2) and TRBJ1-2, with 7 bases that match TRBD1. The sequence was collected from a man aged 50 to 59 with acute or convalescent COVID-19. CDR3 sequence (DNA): TGTGCCAGCAGCCACGCCGACAGGGCTGGCTACACCTTC. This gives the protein CASSHADRAGYTF.